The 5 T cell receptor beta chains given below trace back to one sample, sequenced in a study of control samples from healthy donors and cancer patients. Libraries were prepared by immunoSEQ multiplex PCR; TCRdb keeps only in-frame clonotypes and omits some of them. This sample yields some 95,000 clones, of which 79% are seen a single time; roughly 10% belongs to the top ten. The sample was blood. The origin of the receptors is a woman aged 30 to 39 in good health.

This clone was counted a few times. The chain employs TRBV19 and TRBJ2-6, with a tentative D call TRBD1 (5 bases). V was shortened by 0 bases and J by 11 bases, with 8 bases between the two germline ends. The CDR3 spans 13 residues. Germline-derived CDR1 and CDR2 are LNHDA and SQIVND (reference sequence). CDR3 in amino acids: CASSIEAGYVLTF. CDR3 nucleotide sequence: TGTGCCAGTAGTATAGAGGCAGGGTACGTCCTGACTTTC.

CDR3 in DNA: TGTGCCAGCAGTTACGGGCTCAACTATGGCTACACCTTC. Translating gives CASSYGLNYGYTF. This sequence joins TRBV6-2 or TRBV6-3 and TRBJ1-2; D is undetermined. CDR3 size: 13 residues. V gave up 2 bases and J gave up 2 bases, with 6 bases separating them. CDR1 MNHEY and CDR2 SVGEGT come from the germline V gene.

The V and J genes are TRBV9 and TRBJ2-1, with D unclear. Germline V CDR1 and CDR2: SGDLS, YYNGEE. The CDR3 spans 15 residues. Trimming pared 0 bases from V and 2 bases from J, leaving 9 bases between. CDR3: CASSVAMGTYNEQFF. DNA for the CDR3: TGTGCCAGCAGCGTAGCTATGGGGACCTACAATGAGCAGTTCTTC.

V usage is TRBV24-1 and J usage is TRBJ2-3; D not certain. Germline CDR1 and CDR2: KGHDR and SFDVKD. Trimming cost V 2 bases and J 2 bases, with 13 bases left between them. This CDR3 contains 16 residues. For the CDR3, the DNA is TGTGCCACCAGTGATTGGGCACGATCCGACACAGATACGCAGTATTTT. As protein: CATSDWARSDTDTQYF.

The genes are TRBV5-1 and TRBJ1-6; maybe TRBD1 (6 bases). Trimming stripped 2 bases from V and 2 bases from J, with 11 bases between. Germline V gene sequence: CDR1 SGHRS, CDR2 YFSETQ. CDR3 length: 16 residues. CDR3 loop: CASSFLQGAYNSPLHF. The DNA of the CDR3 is TGCGCCAGCAGCTTTCTACAGGGCGCCTATAATTCACCCCTCCACTTT.